These 14 T cell receptor beta chains originate from one sample sequenced in a study of blood T cells in healthy people across ages. A second roughly 7 to 11 cycle PCR used barcoded and J-beta primers. Each CDR3 protein is one row after TCRdb ran MiXCR on the 5' RACE reads. The profile covers 1.6 million or so distinct CDR3 sequences, with about 31% appearing a single time and approximately 11% taken by the ten largest. The sequencing sample was made of blood. All receptors come from a woman in her twenties or thirties in good health.

This clonotype was picked up a small number of times. The rearrangement uses TRBV20-1 and TRBJ2-5; D possibly corresponds to TRBD2 (5 bases). The CDR3 consists of 12 residues. V was pared by 3 bases and J by 4 bases, with 9 bases between. Germline CDR1 is DFQATT and CDR2 is SNEGSKA (reference sequence). This CDR3 reads CSARFRGETQYF. CDR3 sequence (DNA): TGCAGTGCTAGGTTTCGGGGAGAGACCCAGTACTTC.

The chain uses TRBV11-2 and TRBJ2-1, with no clear D. V was cut by 3 bases and J by 6 bases, with 6 bases left in between. Germline V gene data show CDR1 as SGHAT and CDR2 as FQNNGV. The CDR3 consists of 12 residues. CDR3 nucleotide sequence: TGTGCCAGCAGCTTTGATGGCAATGAGCAGTTCTTC. This translates into CASSFDGNEQFF.

The chain recombines TRBV20-1 with TRBJ1-2; no definite D call. The V and J ends lost 0 bases and 0 bases respectively, with 11 bases between them. This CDR3 has 15 residues. Germline assignment: CDR1 DFQATT and CDR2 SNEGSKA (reference sequence). Here the CDR3 DNA reads TGCAGTGCTAGAGATTATACCTTAGCTAACTATGGCTACACCTTC. Translation: CSARDYTLANYGYTF.

V usage is TRBV4-2 and J usage is TRBJ1-6; D is unresolved. The germline V and J ends were trimmed by 8 bases and 3 bases, with 17 bases remaining between them. From germline, CDR1 is LGHNA and CDR2 YNFKEQ. The CDR3 is made up of 16 amino acids. The chain's CDR3 is CASPAVGDFYNSPLHF. In DNA, the CDR3 is TGTGCCAGCCCAGCCGTTGGTGATTTCTATAATTCACCCCTCCACTTT.

In this sample, this clonotype turned up many times. V usage is TRBV29-1 and J usage is TRBJ2-3, with D possibly TRBD1 on 6 matching bases. The germline V gene encodes CDR1 SQVTM and CDR2 ANQGSEA. The CDR3 has 15 amino acids. The ends were cut back, 1 base at V and 4 bases at J, with 15 bases in the middle. The CDR3 DNA reads as TGCAGCGTTGAAGCCCGGGACACTAGGTCAGATACGCAGTATTTT. Translating gives CSVEARDTRSDTQYF.

This clonotype was counted at least ten times. The chain combines TRBV20-1 with TRBJ2-5; D may match TRBD1 or TRBD2 (6 bases each). The ends were cut back, 5 bases at V and 4 bases at J, with 8 bases in the middle. The CDR3 covers 11 residues. Germline loops: CDR1 DFQATT, CDR2 SNEGSKA (reference sequence). DNA for the CDR3: TGCAGTGCTGGGGGGCGAGAGACCCAGTACTTC. This gives the protein CSAGGRETQYF.

The rearrangement joins TRBV20-1 to TRBJ2-3; no clear D gene. From germline, CDR1 is DFQATT and CDR2 SNEGSKA (reference sequence). The CDR3 is made up of 14 amino acids. Deletions cut 2 bases from V and 0 bases from J, with 9 bases between. This chain's CDR3 is CSARRSTSTDTQYF. CDR3 nucleotide sequence: TGCAGTGCTAGAAGGTCTACTAGCACAGATACGCAGTATTTT.

The CDR3, as DNA: TGTGCCAGCAGCTTAGGTCTATCTGCGTCTGGCTCCTACAATGAGCAGTTCTTC. Its translation is CASSLGLSASGSYNEQFF. V usage is TRBV7-9 and J usage is TRBJ2-1; the D is unclear. Trimming left V 1 base short and J 0 bases short, with 16 bases between. Germline CDR1 SEHNR, CDR2 FQNEAQ (reference sequence). This CDR3 has 18 amino acids.

The chain carries TRBV6-2 or TRBV6-3 and TRBJ2-1, with 7 bases lining up with TRBD1. V was clipped by 4 bases and J by 9 bases; unmatched bases: 12. Per the germline V gene, CDR1 is MNHEY and CDR2 is SVGEGT. The CDR3 has 15 amino acids. The CDR3 coding sequence is TGTGCCAGCAGTTCGGGACAGCTGGCGAGTGTTGAGCAGTTCTTC. It translates to CASSSGQLASVEQFF.

V usage is TRBV28 and J usage is TRBJ2-3; TRBD1 aligns across 7 bases. From germline, CDR1 is MDHEN and CDR2 SYDVKM. The V segment lost 5 bases and the J segment 1 base; nucleotides outside the gene matches: 9. The CDR3 runs to 16 residues. The chain's CDR3 is CASSPRQGAGTDTQYF. CDR3 coding DNA: TGTGCCAGCAGTCCTCGACAGGGCGCGGGCACAGATACGCAGTATTTT.

The V gene is TRBV30, the J gene TRBJ2-7, with 8 nucleotides matching TRBD1. V lost 5 bases, J lost 1 base, and 4 bases stayed unmatched. From germline, CDR1 is GTSNPN and CDR2 SVGIG (reference sequence). The CDR3 covers 13 residues. The DNA of the CDR3 is TGTGCCTGGTCGCAGGGGGCTTCCTACGAGCAGTACTTC. It encodes CAWSQGASYEQYF.

This clonotype was seen many times. This chain links TRBV20-1 with TRBJ2-4; 10 nucleotides agree with TRBD1. With V trimmed by 5 bases and J by 9 bases, 7 bases remained unmatched. This CDR3 spans 13 amino acids. Germline values: CDR1 DFQATT, CDR2 SNEGSKA (reference sequence). In nucleotides, the CDR3 is TGCAGTGCTCTGACAGGGGGCGAGGGCATTCAGTACTTC. It yields the protein CSALTGGEGIQYF.

This clonotype has a handful of counts. The chain couples TRBV2 to TRBJ2-1, with 9 bases identical to TRBD1. V shed 8 bases and J 4 bases; nucleotides not matched to a gene: 9. This CDR3 is built from 15 residues. Germline CDR1 is SNHLY and CDR2 is FYNNEI. The CDR3 DNA reads as TGTGCCAGCCAGTCCGGGACAGGGACTTACAATGAGCAGTTCTTC. Residues: CASQSGTGTYNEQFF.

At least ten counts were recorded for this clonotype. The V gene is TRBV7-7, the J gene TRBJ2-5; D not resolved. The CDR3 is made up of 13 amino acids. The germline gives CDR1 SSHAT, CDR2 FNYEAQ (reference sequence). The germline V and J ends were trimmed by 1 base and 5 bases, with 8 bases remaining between them. CDR3 residues: CASSLGQVETQYF. CDR3 nucleotide sequence: TGTGCCAGCAGCTTAGGCCAGGTGGAGACCCAGTACTTC.